This note documents a single T cell receptor (beta chain) sequence. This specimen comes from a study of blood T cell repertoires in COVID-19. Whole-study context: Acute and convalescent COVID-19 specimens originated in the United States, Italy and Spain. Sample material is recorded as cDNA or gDNA derived from T cells, B-cell-depleted T cells, or PBMCs.

V trimming: 8 bases; J trimming: 3 bases; junction bases outside the gene matches: 6. In germline, CDR1 is KGHSH, CDR2 LQKENI. This CDR3 region has 13 residues. In the original workflow: Estimation of nucleated cell counts was performed using reference gene primer amplification. Sequencing was performed with immunoSEQ multiplex PCR; in TCRdb, only in-frame clones are kept and a portion is missing. V, J and clone size derive from that table, while D and trimming were established from the DNA sequence. The table lists 90,000 to 120,000 clones, roughly 82% of them singletons. This chain connects TRBV18 to TRBJ1-1, with TRBD1 identical over 7 bases. This sequence was found in a man aged 55 to 69 with acute or convalescent COVID-19. The sequenced material came from peripheral blood. The CDR3 here is CASRQGEDTEAFF. The CDR3 DNA reads TGTGCCAGCCGACAGGGAGAAGACACTGAAGCTTTCTTT.